The source of this TCR beta chain is a study of PD-1 blockade in classical Hodgkin lymphoma. Study-level results: Compared with healthy donors, newly diagnosed patients reportedly showed lower baseline TCR diversity. Researchers reported that CD4+ TCR diversity, though not CD8+, rose significantly by C4D1.

TCRdb's table, derived via immunoSEQ multiplex PCR, lists solely in-frame clones and lacks some. This table holds around 25,000 clones, around 83% found once. The time point is: cycle 4 day 1 (C4D1), after 5 to 7 weeks of nivolumab. Exposure to brentuximab vedotin varied, and each patient had relapsed following autologous stem cell transplantation. With magnetic negative selection, CD4+ T cells were purified from PBMCs that had been thawed. The germline gives CDR1 SGHTA, CDR2 FQGNSA. Trimming took off 5 bases at V and 3 bases at J, with 10 bases between the two ends. This CDR3 has 13 residues. A word on this clone: The antigen remains undetermined.

The clonotype was recovered from a human donor with classical Hodgkin lymphoma. V usage is TRBV7-2 and J usage is TRBJ2-5; possibly TRBD2 for D (5 bases). Sequencing used CD4+ T cells from blood, obtained before the fourth cycle of nivolumab. The chain's CDR3 is CASSVGREETQYF. The CDR3 coding sequence is TGTGCCAGCAGCGTAGGGCGGGAAGAGACCCAGTACTTC.